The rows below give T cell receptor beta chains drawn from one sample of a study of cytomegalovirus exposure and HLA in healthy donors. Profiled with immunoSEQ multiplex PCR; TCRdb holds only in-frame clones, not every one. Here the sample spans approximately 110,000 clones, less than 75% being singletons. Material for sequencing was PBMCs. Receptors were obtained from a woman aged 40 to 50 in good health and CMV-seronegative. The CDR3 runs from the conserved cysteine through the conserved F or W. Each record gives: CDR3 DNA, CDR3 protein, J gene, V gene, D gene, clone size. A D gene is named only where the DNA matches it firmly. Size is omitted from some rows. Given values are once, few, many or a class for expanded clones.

DNA: TGTGCCAGCACTCCCCGACAGAAGTATGGCTACACCTTC; CDR3: CASTPRQKYGYTF; J: TRBJ1-2; V: TRBV6-5; D: .; size: .
DNA: TGTGCCAGTAGTATCCCAGGGAATGGTTCACCCCTCCACTTT; CDR3: CASSIPGNGSPLHF; J: TRBJ1-6; V: TRBV19; D: .; size: few
DNA: TGTGCCAGCAGCGTAGTCCGGGACAGCCTCACAGATACGCAGTATTTT; CDR3: CASSVVRDSLTDTQYF; J: TRBJ2-3; V: TRBV7-9; D: TRBD1; size: .
DNA: TGTGCCAGCAGCAGGACCTGGACAGGGGACAATGAGCAGTTCTTC; CDR3: CASSRTWTGDNEQFF; J: TRBJ2-1; V: TRBV25-1; D: TRBD1; size: .
DNA: TGTGCCAGCAGTTACGGGGGGGGGAATTCCTACGAGCAGTACTTC; CDR3: CASSYGGGNSYEQYF; J: TRBJ2-7; V: TRBV6-5; D: TRBD2; size: once
DNA: TGCAGCGTTGGGGGGCTAGCGGTTAAACTTAACAATGAGCAGTTCTTC; CDR3: CSVGGLAVKLNNEQFF; J: TRBJ2-1; V: TRBV29-1; D: .; size: .
DNA: TGCGCCAGCAGCCCTCCGGGACAGCACTATGGCTACACCTTC; CDR3: CASSPPGQHYGYTF; J: TRBJ1-2; V: TRBV4-3; D: TRBD1; size: .
DNA: TGCGCCAGCACCCCCGGAGCCGCGGCGGTTGGCTACACCTTC; CDR3: CASTPGAAAVGYTF; J: TRBJ1-2; V: TRBV5-1; D: .; size: few
DNA: TGTGCCAGCAGCTTAAGGACAGGGGGCGGCGAGCAGTACTTC; CDR3: CASSLRTGGGEQYF; J: TRBJ2-7; V: TRBV11-3; D: TRBD1; size: .
DNA: TGTGCCAGCAGCGTACAACAGGGTGAAAACTATGGCTACACCTTC; CDR3: CASSVQQGENYGYTF; J: TRBJ1-2; V: TRBV9; D: .; size: .
DNA: TGTGCTAGTGCCCCGGGACAGGGGATCGGTGAGCAGTTCTTC; CDR3: CASAPGQGIGEQFF; J: TRBJ2-1; V: TRBV12-5; D: TRBD1; size: .